A selection of T cell receptor beta chains follows, all from one sample in a study of blood T cell repertoires in COVID-19. The repertoire was sequenced with immunoSEQ multiplex PCR; TCRdb's copy has only in-frame clones and lacks some. The repertoire holds 90,000 to 130,000 clones, with about nine tenths as singletons. Sample: peripheral blood. Receptors originate from a man aged 40-55 years with acute or convalescent COVID-19. The CDR3 runs from the conserved cysteine through the conserved F or W. The order of the fields is J gene, V gene, CDR3 protein.

TRBJ1-1	TRBV6-5	CASNDRGLNTEAFF
TRBJ1-2	TRBV4-2	CASSQEPGGIDYGYTF
TRBJ2-1	TRBV11-2	CASSLDGQAYNEQFF
TRBJ2-1	TRBV11-3	CASSLGQPSYNEQFF
TRBJ1-6	TRBV7-9	CASSPPVTGVVDLSPLHF
TRBJ2-1	TRBV5-6	CASSLLGQGVSNEQFF
TRBJ2-7	TRBV6-5	CASSYSRSYSYEQYF
TRBJ1-2	TRBV2	CASSAATAYGYTF
TRBJ1-2	TRBV5-1	CASSLEGTPGYTF
TRBJ1-4	TRBV15	CATSRLGANEKLFF
TRBJ2-2	TRBV7-3	CASSLRGNTGELFF
TRBJ1-4	TRBV10-1	CASSERQGNEKLFF
TRBJ1-3	TRBV5-1	CASSHGNSGNTIYF
TRBJ1-1	TRBV18	CASSPSSRAMNTEAFF
TRBJ2-3	TRBV9	CASSVGASGTTDTQYF
TRBJ1-2	TRBV5-4	CASSTDGGYGYTF
TRBJ1-5	TRBV6-1	CASSESATGGGQPQHF
TRBJ1-3	TRBV9	CASSVGGGAASGNTIYF
TRBJ2-3	TRBV7-9	CASSLPGQGTTDTQYF
TRBJ1-5	TRBV7-2	CASSLSGGTGDQPQHF
TRBJ2-2	TRBV30	CAWNLGNTGELFF
TRBJ2-3	TRBV18	CASSLKNPGTRLSGDTQYF
TRBJ2-1	TRBV3-1/TRBV3-2	CASSQGVAAYNEQFF
TRBJ2-3	TRBV5-1	CASSLSGGTDTQYF
TRBJ2-7	TRBV11-2	CASSYSQGAGEQYF
TRBJ2-1	TRBV5-4	CASSPGGGKGYNEQFF
TRBJ2-7	TRBV12-3/TRBV12-4	CASALGASYEQYF
TRBJ2-2	TRBV30	CAWSRGREGTGELFF
TRBJ2-1	TRBV6-4	CASSDELSYNEQFF
TRBJ2-7	TRBV19	CASSKSPGQTYEQYF
TRBJ1-1	TRBV7-8	CASSFLSTEAFF
TRBJ1-2	TRBV30	CAWSGGQGSFGYTF
TRBJ2-1	TRBV29-1	CSAVLAGAYNEQFF
TRBJ1-4	TRBV6-5	CASSFTGATNEKLFF
TRBJ2-7	TRBV7-8	CASSYQRGNNYEQYF
TRBJ2-7	TRBV6-6	CASSPGQGANEQYF
TRBJ1-1	TRBV27	CASSFYRDTEAFF
TRBJ1-6	TRBV19	CASRQGGQQLGVPLHF
TRBJ2-1	TRBV7-2	CASSKGQGDWGSYNEQFF
TRBJ1-2	TRBV6-2/TRBV6-3	CASSRQGILNNYGYTF
TRBJ1-5	TRBV28	CASEGQRNSNQPQHF
TRBJ1-5	TRBV11-2	CASSFDSQGYQPQHF
TRBJ1-2	TRBV30	CAQQGDGYTF
TRBJ2-7	TRBV6-1	CASSSTSSYEQYF
TRBJ1-4	TRBV19	CASSEGTNEKLFF
TRBJ2-1	TRBV19	CASSNGGRSNEQFF
TRBJ1-1	TRBV11-3	CASSLSTGTNTEAFF
TRBJ2-1	TRBV7-7	CASSQPGGNEQFF
TRBJ1-3	TRBV2	CASGGNAGNTIYF
TRBJ2-4	TRBV6-1	CASSDGTGNIQYF
TRBJ2-1	TRBV29-1	CSVQPTSGMYNEQFF
TRBJ1-5	TRBV19	CASSIRTDHSNQPQHF
TRBJ1-3	TRBV5-5	CASSASGGSGNTIYF
TRBJ2-3	TRBV19	CASSALGGGRSTDTQYF
TRBJ1-1	TRBV4-2	CASSQDSGQGVEAFF
TRBJ2-1	TRBV7-6	CASSPGARTRNEQFF
TRBJ1-1	TRBV6-5	CASSEGQAPEAFF